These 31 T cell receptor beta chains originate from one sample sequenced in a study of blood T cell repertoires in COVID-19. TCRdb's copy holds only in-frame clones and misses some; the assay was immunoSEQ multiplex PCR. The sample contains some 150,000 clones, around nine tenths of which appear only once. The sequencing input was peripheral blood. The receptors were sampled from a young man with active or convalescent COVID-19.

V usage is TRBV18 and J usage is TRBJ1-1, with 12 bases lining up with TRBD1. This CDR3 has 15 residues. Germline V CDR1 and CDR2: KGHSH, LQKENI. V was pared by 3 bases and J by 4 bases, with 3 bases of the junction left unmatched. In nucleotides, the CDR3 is TGTGCCAGCTCACCCGGGACAGGGGGCTTCACTGAAGCTTTCTTT. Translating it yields CASSPGTGGFTEAFF.

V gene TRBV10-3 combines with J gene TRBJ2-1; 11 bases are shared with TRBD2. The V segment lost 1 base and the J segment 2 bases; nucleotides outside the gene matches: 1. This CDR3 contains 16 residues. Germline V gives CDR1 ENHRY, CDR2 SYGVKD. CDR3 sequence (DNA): TGTGCCATCAGTGAGTTAGCGGGAGGGCCCTACAATGAGCAGTTCTTC. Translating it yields CAISELAGGPYNEQFF.

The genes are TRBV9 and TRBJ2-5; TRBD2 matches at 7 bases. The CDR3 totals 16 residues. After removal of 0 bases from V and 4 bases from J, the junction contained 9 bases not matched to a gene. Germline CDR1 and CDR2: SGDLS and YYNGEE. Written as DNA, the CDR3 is TGTGCCAGCAGCGTAGGGGTCGGCGGGGGTACAGAGACCCAGTACTTC. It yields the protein CASSVGVGGGTETQYF.

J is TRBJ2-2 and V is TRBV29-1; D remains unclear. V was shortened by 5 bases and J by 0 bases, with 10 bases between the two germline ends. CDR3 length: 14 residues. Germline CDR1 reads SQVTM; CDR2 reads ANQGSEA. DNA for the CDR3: TGCAGCGTTAGTCTGACTTCGAACACCGGGGAGCTGTTTTTT. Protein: CSVSLTSNTGELFF.

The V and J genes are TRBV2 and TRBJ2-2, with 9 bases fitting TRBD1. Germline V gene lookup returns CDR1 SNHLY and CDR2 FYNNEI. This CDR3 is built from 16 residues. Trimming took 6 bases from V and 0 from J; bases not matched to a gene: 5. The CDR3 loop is CASRDRGRANTGELFF. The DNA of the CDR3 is TGTGCCAGCAGGGACAGGGGTAGGGCGAACACCGGGGAGCTGTTTTTT.

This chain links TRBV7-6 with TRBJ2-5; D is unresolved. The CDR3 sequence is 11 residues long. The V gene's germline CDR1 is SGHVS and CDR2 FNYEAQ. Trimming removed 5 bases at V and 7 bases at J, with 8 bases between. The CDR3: CASSPAGTQYF. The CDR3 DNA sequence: TGTGCCAGCAGCCCCGCCGGGACCCAGTACTTC.

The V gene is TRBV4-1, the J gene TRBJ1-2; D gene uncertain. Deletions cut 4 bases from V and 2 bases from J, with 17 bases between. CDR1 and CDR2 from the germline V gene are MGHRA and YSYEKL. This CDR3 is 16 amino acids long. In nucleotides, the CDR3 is TGCGCCAGCAGCCCGGGAGAAGGGTGGATGAACTATGGCTACACCTTC. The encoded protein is CASSPGEGWMNYGYTF.

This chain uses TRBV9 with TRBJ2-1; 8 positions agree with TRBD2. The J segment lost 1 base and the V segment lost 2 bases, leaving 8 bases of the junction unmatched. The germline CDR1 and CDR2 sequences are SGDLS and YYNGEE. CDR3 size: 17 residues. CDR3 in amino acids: CASSVSMAGGSYNEQFF. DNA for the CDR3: TGTGCCAGCAGCGTGTCGATGGCGGGGGGTTCCTACAATGAGCAGTTCTTC.

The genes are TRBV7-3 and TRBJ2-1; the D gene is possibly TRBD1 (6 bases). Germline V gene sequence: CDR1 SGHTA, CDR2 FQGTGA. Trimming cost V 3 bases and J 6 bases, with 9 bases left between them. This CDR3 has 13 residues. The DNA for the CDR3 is TGTGCCAGCAGCTTCGACAGGCGCAATGAGCAGTTCTTC. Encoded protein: CASSFDRRNEQFF. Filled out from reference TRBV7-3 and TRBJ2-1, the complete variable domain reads GAGVSQTPSNKVTEKGKYVELRCDPISGHTALYWYRQSLGQGPEFLIYFQGTGAADDSGLPNDRFFAVRPEGSVSTLKIQRTERGDSAVYLCASSFDRRNEQFFGPGTRLTVL.

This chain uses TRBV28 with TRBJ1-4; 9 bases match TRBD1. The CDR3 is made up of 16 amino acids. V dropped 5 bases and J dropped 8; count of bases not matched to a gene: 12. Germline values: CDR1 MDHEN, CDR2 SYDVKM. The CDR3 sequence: CASSLPGQGIKEKLFF. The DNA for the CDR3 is TGTGCCAGCAGTCTTCCGGGACAGGGAATAAAGGAAAAACTGTTTTTT.

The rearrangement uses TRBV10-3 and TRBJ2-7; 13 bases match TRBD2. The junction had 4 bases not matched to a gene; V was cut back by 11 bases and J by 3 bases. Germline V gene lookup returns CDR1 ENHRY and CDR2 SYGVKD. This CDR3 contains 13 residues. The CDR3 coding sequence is TGTGCCTTCGGGACTAGCGGGATCTACGAGCAGTACTTC. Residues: CAFGTSGIYEQYF.

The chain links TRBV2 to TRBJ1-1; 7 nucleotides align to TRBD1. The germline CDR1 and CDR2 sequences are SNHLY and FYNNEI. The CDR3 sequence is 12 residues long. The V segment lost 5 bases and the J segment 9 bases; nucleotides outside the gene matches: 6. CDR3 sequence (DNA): TGTGCCAGCAGTCCACAGGGGTGGCAAGCTTTCTTT. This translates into CASSPQGWQAFF.

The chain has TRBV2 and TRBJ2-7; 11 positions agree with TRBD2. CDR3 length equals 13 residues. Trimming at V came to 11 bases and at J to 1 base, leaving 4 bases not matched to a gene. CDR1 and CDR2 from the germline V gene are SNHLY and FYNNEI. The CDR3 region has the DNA TGTGCCGGGGGGACTAGCGGTTCCTACGAGCAGTACTTC. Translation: CAGGTSGSYEQYF.

As DNA, the CDR3 is TGTGCCATACGGACTAGCGGGGGGGCCTTCTACAATGAGCAGTTCTTC. Translation: CAIRTSGGAFYNEQFF. The rearrangement joins TRBV10-3 to TRBJ2-1, with 15 nucleotides matching TRBD2. V lost 9 bases and J lost 3; bases outside the gene matches: 6. Germline V lookup: CDR1 ENHRY, CDR2 SYGVKD. CDR3 length equals 16 residues.

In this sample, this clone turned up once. CDR3 nucleotide sequence: TGTGCCAGCAGTCCGACAGAACAAGAGACCCAGTACTTC. Protein product: CASSPTEQETQYF. This chain joins TRBV7-2 and TRBJ2-5; D may be TRBD1 (5 bases). Germline V gene sequence: CDR1 SGHTA, CDR2 FQGNSA. V lost 6 bases, J lost 2 bases, and 10 bases lay in between. The CDR3 is made up of 13 amino acids.

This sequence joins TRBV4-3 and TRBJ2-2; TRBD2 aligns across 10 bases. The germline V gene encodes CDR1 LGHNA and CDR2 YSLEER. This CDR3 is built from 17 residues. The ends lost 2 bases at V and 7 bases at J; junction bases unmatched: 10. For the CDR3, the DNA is TGCGCCAGCAGCCAATCTAGCGGGAGAACCCGGGGCGGGGAGCTGTTTTTT. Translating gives CASSQSSGRTRGGELFF.

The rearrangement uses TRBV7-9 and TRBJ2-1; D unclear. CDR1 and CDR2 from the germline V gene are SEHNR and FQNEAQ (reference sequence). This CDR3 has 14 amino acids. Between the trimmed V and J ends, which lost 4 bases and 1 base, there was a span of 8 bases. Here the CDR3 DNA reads TGTGCCAGCAGCTCCGCCCAGTCCTACAATGAGCAGTTCTTC. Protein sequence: CASSSAQSYNEQFF.

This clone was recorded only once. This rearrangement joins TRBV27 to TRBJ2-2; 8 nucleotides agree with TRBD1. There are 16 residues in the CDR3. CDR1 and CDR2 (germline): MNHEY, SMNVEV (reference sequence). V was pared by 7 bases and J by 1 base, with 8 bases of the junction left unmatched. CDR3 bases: TGTGCCAGCACGGACAGGGTCAGGGAGAACACCGGGGAGCTGTTTTTT. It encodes CASTDRVRENTGELFF.

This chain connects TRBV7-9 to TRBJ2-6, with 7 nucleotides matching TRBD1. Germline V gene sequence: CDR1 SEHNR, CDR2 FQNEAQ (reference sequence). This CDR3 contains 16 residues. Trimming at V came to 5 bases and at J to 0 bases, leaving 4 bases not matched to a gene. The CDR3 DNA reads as TGTGCCAGCAGCCGCAAGGGGGCCTCTGGGGCCAACGTCCTGACTTTC. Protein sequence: CASSRKGASGANVLTF.

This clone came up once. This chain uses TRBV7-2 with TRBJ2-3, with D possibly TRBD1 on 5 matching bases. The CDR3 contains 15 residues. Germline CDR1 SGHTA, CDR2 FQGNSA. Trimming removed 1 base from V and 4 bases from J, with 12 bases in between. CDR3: CASSLVGLVADTQYF. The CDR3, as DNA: TGTGCCAGCAGCTTAGTGGGGCTAGTTGCAGATACGCAGTATTTT.

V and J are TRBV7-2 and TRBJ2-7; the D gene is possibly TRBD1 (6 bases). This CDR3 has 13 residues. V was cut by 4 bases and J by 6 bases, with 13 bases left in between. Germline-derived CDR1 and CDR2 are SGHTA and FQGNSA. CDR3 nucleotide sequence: TGTGCCAGCAGCTCCACAGGGTCGTCCGAGCAGTACTTC. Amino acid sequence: CASSSTGSSEQYF.

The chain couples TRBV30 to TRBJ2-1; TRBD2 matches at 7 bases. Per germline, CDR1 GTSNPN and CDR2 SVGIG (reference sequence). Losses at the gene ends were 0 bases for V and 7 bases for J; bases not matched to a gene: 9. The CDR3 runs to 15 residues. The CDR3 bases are TGTGCCTGGAGTGTGGGGACTACCTTAGGGAATGAGCAGTTCTTC. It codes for CAWSVGTTLGNEQFF.

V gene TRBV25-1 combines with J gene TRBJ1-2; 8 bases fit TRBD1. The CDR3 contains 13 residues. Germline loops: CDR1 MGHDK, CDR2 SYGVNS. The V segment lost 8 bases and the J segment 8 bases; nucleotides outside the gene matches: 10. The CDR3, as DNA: TGTGCCAGCGGCGGCGCAGGGGGCTGGGGCTACACCTTC. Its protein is CASGGAGGWGYTF.

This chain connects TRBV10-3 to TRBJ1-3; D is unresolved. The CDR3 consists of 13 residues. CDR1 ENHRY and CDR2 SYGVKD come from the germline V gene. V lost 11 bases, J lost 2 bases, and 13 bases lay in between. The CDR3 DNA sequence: TGTGCCGCCCATACGGGTACTGGAAACACCATATATTTT. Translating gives CAAHTGTGNTIYF.

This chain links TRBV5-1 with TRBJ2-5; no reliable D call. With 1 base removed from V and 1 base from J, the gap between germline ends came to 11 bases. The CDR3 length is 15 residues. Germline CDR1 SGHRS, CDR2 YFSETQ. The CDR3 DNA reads TGCGCCAGCAGCTTGTATGGCCGGGTCCAAGAGACCCAGTACTTC. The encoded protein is CASSLYGRVQETQYF.

The CDR3 here is CASSSGTGVIAPTWSNQPQHF. In DNA, the CDR3 is TGTGCCAGCAGTTCCGGGACAGGGGTTATTGCGCCGACCTGGAGCAATCAGCCCCAGCATTTT. The chain is built from TRBV2 and TRBJ1-5; 10 nucleotides line up with TRBD1. CDR1 and CDR2 (germline): SNHLY, FYNNEI. The CDR3 sequence is 21 residues long. Trimming at V came to 5 bases and at J to 1 base, leaving 20 bases not matched to a gene.

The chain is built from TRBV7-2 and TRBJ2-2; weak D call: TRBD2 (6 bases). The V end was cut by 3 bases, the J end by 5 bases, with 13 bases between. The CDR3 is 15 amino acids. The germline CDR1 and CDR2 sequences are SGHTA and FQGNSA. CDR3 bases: TGTGCCAGCAGCTTCTACTCGGAGGGGACCGGGGAGCTGTTTTTT. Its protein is CASSFYSEGTGELFF.

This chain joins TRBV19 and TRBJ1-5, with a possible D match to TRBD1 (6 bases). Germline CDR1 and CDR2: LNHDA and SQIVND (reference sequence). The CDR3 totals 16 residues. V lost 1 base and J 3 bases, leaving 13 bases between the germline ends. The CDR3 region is CASSIGGGQYNQPQHF. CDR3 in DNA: TGTGCCAGTAGTATAGGCGGGGGCCAGTACAATCAGCCCCAGCATTTT.

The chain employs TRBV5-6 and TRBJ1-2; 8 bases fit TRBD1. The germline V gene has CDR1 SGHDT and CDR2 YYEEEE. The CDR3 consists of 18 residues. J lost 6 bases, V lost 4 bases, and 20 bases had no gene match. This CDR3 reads CASSLPDSRGQAYNGYTF. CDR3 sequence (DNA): TGTGCCAGCAGCCTCCCAGATAGTCGGGGACAGGCATATAATGGCTACACCTTC.

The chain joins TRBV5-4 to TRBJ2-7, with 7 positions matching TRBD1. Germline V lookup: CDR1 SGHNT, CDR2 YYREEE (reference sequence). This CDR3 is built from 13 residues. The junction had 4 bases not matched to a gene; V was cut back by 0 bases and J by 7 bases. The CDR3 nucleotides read TGTGCCAGCAGCTTGGATACAGGGGTTGAGCAGTACGTC. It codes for CASSLDTGVEQYV.

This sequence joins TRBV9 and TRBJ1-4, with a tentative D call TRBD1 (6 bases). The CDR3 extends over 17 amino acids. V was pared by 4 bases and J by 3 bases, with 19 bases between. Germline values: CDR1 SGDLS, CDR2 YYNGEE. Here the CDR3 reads CASSPDLTGYSNEKLFF. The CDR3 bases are TGTGCCAGCAGCCCCGACCTAACAGGGTATTCTAATGAAAAACTGTTTTTT.